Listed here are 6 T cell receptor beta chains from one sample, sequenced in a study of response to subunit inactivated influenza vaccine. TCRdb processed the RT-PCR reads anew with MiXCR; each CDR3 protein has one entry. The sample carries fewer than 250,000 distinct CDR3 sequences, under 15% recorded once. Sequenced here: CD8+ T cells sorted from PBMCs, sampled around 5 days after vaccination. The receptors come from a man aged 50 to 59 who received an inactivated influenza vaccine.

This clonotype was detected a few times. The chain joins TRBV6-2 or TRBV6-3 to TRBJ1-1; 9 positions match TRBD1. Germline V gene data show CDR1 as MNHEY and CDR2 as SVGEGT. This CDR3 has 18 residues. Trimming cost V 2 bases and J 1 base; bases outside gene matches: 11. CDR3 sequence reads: CASSYGGTGLQKNTEAFF. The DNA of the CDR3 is TGTGCCAGCAGTTACGGAGGGACAGGGCTTCAAAAGAACACTGAAGCTTTCTTT.

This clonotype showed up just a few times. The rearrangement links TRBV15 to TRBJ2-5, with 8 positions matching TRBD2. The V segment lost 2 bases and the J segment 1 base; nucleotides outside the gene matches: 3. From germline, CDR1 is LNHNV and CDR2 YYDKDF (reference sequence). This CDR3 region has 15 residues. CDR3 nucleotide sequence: TGTGCCACCAGCAGACCCGGGACTAGCCAAGAGACCCAGTACTTC. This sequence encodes CATSRPGTSQETQYF.

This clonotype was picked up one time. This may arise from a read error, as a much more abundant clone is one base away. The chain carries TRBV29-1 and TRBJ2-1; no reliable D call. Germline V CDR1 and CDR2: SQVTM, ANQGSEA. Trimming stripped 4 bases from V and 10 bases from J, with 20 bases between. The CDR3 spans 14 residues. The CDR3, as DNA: TGCAGCGTTGTGCTTACATTACGTGGTTACGAGCAGTTCTTC. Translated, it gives CSVVLTLRGYEQFF.

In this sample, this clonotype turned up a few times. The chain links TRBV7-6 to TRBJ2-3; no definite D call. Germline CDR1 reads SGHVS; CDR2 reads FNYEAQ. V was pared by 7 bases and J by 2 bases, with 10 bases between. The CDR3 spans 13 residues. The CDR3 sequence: CASTYSLTDTQYF. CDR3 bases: TGTGCCAGCACGTATAGCCTCACAGATACGCAGTATTTT. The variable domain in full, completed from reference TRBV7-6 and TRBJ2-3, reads GAGVSQSPRYKVTKRGQDVALRCDPISGHVSLYWYRQALGQGPEFLTYFNYEAQQDKSGLPNDRFSAERPEGSISTLTIQRTEQRDSAMYRCASTYSLTDTQYFGPGTRLTVL.

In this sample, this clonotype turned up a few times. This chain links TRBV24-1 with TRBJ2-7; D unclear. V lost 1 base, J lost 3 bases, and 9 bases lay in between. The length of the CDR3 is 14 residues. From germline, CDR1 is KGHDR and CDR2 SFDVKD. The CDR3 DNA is TGTGCCACCAGTGATTTAGGTAGAAGCTACGAGCAGTACTTC. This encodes CATSDLGRSYEQYF.

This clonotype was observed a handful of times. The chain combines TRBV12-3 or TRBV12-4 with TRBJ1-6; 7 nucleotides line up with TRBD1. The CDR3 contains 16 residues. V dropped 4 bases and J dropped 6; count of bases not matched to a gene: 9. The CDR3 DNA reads TGTGCCAGCAGTTCATGGACAGGCAGACTTAATTCACCCCTCCACTTT. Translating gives CASSSWTGRLNSPLHF.